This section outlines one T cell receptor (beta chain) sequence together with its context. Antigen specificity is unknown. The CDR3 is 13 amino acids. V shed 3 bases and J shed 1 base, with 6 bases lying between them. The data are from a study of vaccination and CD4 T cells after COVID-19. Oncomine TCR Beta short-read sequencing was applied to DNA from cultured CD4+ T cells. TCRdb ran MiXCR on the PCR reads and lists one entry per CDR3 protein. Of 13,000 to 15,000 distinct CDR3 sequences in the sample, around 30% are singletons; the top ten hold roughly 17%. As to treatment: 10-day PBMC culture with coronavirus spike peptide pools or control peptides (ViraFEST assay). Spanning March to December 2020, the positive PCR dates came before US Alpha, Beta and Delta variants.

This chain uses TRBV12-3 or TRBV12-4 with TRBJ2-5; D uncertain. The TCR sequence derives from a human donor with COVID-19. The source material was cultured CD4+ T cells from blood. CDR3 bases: TGTGCCAGCAGTTTCGGCAGCCAAGAGACCCAGTACTTC. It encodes CASSFGSQETQYF.